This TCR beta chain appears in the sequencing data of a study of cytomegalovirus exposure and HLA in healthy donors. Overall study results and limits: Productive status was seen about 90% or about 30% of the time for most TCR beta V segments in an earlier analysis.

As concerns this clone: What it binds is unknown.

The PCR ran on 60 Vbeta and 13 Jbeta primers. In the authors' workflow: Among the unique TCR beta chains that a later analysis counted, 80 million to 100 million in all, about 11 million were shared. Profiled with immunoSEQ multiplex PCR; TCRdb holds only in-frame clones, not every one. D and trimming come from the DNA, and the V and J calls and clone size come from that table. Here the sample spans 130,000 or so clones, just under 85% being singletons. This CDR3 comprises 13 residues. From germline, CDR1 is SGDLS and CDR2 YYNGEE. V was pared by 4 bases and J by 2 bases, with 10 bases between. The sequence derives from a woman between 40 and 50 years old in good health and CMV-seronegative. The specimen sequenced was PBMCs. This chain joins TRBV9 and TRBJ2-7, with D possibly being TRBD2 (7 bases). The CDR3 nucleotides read TGTGCCAGCAGCAAAGGGGGGGCCTACGAGCAGTACTTC. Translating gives CASSKGGAYEQYF.